Shown below are 18 T cell receptor beta chains from a single sample sequenced in a study of T cells in tumors after PD-1 blockade. Sequenced by immunoSEQ multiplex PCR; TCRdb stores in-frame clones only, minus some. The sample consists of around 45,000 clones, more than 75% of them appearing once. The sequenced sample was PBMCs, obtained before anti-PD-1 treatment. Receptors were obtained from a human donor with basal cell carcinoma.

The V and J genes are TRBV19 and TRBJ1-2; D unresolved. Germline lookup yields CDR1 LNHDA and CDR2 SQIVND (reference sequence). The CDR3 length is 13 residues. V was clipped by 10 bases and J by 6 bases, with 18 bases between them. CDR3 sequence (DNA): TGTGCCACCCAACAGAGTGTCGGGAATGGCTACACCTTC. Translated: CATQQSVGNGYTF.

Written as DNA, the CDR3 is TGTGCCACCAGTGGAGGGACAGGCACAGGAAGGAGCAATGAGCAGTTCTTC. Protein: CATSGGTGTGRSNEQFF. This chain uses TRBV24-1 with TRBJ2-1; TRBD1 agrees at 8 bases. Germline values: CDR1 KGHDR, CDR2 SFDVKD. The CDR3 sequence is 17 residues long. V gave up 5 bases and J gave up 6 bases; unmatched junction bases: 14.

This chain links TRBV9 with TRBJ2-3; D is unresolved. CDR1 is SGDLS, CDR2 YYNGEE, per germline. Trimming took off 0 bases at V and 2 bases at J, with 10 bases between the two ends. The CDR3 has 15 residues. CDR3 in amino acids: CASSVEVGFTDTQYF. The DNA of the CDR3 is TGTGCCAGCAGCGTAGAGGTCGGGTTCACAGATACGCAGTATTTT.

The rearrangement uses TRBV6-5 and TRBJ1-2; 9 nucleotides agree with TRBD1. Germline V gene sequence: CDR1 MNHEY, CDR2 SVGAGI. Losses at the gene ends were 6 bases for V and 6 bases for J; bases not matched to a gene: 8. The CDR3 is 14 residues long. The DNA for the CDR3 is TGTGCCAGCAGCCATTCCGACAGGGGGAATGGCTACACCTTC. Protein sequence: CASSHSDRGNGYTF.

This sequence joins TRBV28 and TRBJ2-7, with D tentatively TRBD1 (6 bases). The germline CDR1 and CDR2 sequences are MDHEN and SYDVKM. This CDR3 region has 12 residues. Trimming shortened V by 8 bases and J by 2 bases, and 10 bases separated the two germline ends. Written as DNA, the CDR3 is TGTGCCAGCGGGCAGGGGCCCTACGAGCAGTACTTC. This sequence encodes CASGQGPYEQYF.

This chain uses TRBV5-1 with TRBJ2-5; perhaps TRBD1 as D (5 bases). Germline-derived CDR1 and CDR2 are SGHRS and YFSETQ. This CDR3 is built from 13 residues. The V gene lost 5 bases and the J gene lost 3 bases, with 11 bases spanning the gap. CDR3 region: CASSSLTEETQYF. Written as DNA, the CDR3 is TGCGCCAGCAGTTCCCTGACAGAAGAGACCCAGTACTTC.

CDR3 sequence (DNA): TGTGCCAGCAGCTCCGGGGGCGCACGCGAGCAGTACTTC. Translated: CASSSGGAREQYF. The chain carries TRBV5-4 and TRBJ2-7; D is possibly TRBD1 or TRBD2 (6 bases each). The ends were cut back, 3 bases at V and 6 bases at J, with 13 bases in the middle. The CDR3 sequence is 13 residues long. CDR1 is SGHNT and CDR2 is YYREEE in the germline V gene (reference sequence).

The gene calls are TRBV6-5 and TRBJ1-3; D is undetermined. CDR1 MNHEY and CDR2 SVGAGI come from the germline V gene. The CDR3 runs to 13 residues. Trimming removed 9 bases at V and 1 base at J, with 10 bases between. The CDR3 region is CARITESGNTIYF. The CDR3 coding sequence is TGTGCCAGGATTACGGAGTCTGGAAACACCATATATTTT.

The gene calls are TRBV28 and TRBJ1-6; 9 positions agree with TRBD1. The CDR3 consists of 17 residues. The J segment lost 8 bases and the V segment lost 6 bases, leaving 14 bases of the junction unmatched. Germline lookup yields CDR1 MDHEN and CDR2 SYDVKM. The CDR3 DNA reads TGTGCCAGCAGGGCTAACAGGGGGCTAGTTTCTCATTCACCCCTCCACTTT. It is translated as CASRANRGLVSHSPLHF.

The chain uses TRBV6-5 and TRBJ1-2; 8 bases are a match to TRBD1. CDR1 MNHEY and CDR2 SVGAGI come from the germline V gene. There are 15 residues in the CDR3. V was pared by 5 bases and J by 5 bases, with 10 bases of the junction left unmatched. For the CDR3, the DNA is TGTGCCAGCAGTATTAATCAGGGGGCTCGTTATGGCTACACCTTC. Protein sequence: CASSINQGARYGYTF.

This clone turned up a few times. The chain recombines TRBV19 with TRBJ1-6; TRBD1 might be the D (6 bases). V dropped 0 bases and J dropped 9 bases, with 12 bases sitting between them. The length of the CDR3 is 15 residues. The germline V gene encodes CDR1 LNHDA and CDR2 SQIVND (reference sequence). The CDR3: CASSIDGGATSPLHF. As DNA, the CDR3 is TGTGCCAGTAGTATAGACGGGGGGGCCACTTCACCCCTCCACTTT.

This chain links TRBV24-1 with TRBJ2-7, with 12 bases aligning to TRBD1. CDR1 and CDR2 from the germline V gene are KGHDR and SFDVKD. J lost 5 bases, V lost 3 bases, and 7 bases had no gene match. This CDR3 is 16 amino acids long. CDR3 sequence reads: CATSDLPGQGANEQYF. The CDR3 nucleotides read TGTGCCACCAGTGATCTACCGGGACAGGGGGCCAACGAGCAGTACTTC.

V is TRBV12-3 or TRBV12-4 and J is TRBJ2-7, with a tentative D call TRBD1 (5 bases). With 5 bases removed from V and 0 bases from J, the gap between germline ends came to 8 bases. There are 13 residues in the CDR3. The CDR3, as DNA: TGTGCCAGCAGTGCGGACATCTCCTACGAGCAGTACTTC. Amino acid sequence: CASSADISYEQYF.

Written as DNA, the CDR3 is TGTGCCAGCAGTTCTATCAGTAGGCTCCAAGAGACCCAGTACTTC. It codes for CASSSISRLQETQYF. The chain has TRBV28 and TRBJ2-5; D remains ambiguous. V was clipped by 4 bases and J by 1 base, with 13 bases between them. The CDR3 runs 15 residues. In germline, CDR1 is MDHEN, CDR2 SYDVKM.

V usage is TRBV15 and J usage is TRBJ2-1; D is tentatively TRBD1 or TRBD2 (5 bases each). The germline V and J ends were trimmed by 0 bases and 0 bases, with 12 bases remaining between them. The CDR3 spans 17 residues. The germline V gene has CDR1 LNHNV and CDR2 YYDKDF (reference sequence). The CDR3 DNA follows: TGTGCCACCAGCAGAGATCTTCGTGGGGGCTCCTACAATGAGCAGTTCTTC. This gives the protein CATSRDLRGGSYNEQFF.

The CDR3 here is CASSPLDKEGTQYF. CDR3 coding DNA: TGTGCCAGCTCACCCCTGGACAAAGAAGGGACCCAGTACTTC. The chain couples TRBV18 to TRBJ2-5, with D maybe TRBD1 (5 bases). Germline V gene data show CDR1 as KGHSH and CDR2 as LQKENI. The CDR3 sequence is 14 residues long. V was trimmed by 3 bases and J by 7 bases, leaving 15 bases between them.

The chain links TRBV5-1 to TRBJ2-1; TRBD2 matches 13 bases. CDR3 length equals 17 residues. Germline lookup yields CDR1 SGHRS and CDR2 YFSETQ. With V trimmed by 4 bases and J by 1 base, 5 bases remained unmatched. In DNA, the CDR3 is TGCGCCAGCAGCCCGGGGACTAGCGGGGTATCCTACAATGAGCAGTTCTTC. Its protein is CASSPGTSGVSYNEQFF.

J is TRBJ2-3 and V is TRBV28; 8 bases map to TRBD2. J gave up 3 bases and V 4 bases, and 3 bases lay outside the gene matches. From germline, CDR1 is MDHEN and CDR2 SYDVKM. The length of the CDR3 is 14 residues. CDR3 DNA sequence: TGTGCCAGCAGTTCAACTAGCGGAACAGATACGCAGTATTTT. This sequence encodes CASSSTSGTDTQYF.